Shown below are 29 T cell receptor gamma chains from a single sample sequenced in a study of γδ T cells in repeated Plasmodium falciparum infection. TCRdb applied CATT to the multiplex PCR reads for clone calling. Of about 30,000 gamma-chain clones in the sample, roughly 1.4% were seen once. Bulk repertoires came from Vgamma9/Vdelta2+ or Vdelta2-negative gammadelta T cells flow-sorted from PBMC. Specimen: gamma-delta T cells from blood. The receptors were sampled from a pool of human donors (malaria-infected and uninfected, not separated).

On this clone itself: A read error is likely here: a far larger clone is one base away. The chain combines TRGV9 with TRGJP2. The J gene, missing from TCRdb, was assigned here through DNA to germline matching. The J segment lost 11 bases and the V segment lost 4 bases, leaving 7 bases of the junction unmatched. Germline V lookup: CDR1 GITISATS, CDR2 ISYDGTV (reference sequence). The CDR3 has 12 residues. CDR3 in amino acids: CALWELGWIKTF. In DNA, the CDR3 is TGTGCCTTGTGGGAACTGGGGTGGATCAAGACGTTT.

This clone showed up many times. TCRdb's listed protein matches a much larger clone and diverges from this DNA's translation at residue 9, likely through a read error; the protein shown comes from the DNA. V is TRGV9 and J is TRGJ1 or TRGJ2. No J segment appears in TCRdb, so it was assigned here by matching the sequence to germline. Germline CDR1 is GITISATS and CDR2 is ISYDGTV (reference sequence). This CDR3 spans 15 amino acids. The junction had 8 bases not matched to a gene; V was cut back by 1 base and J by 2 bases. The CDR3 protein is CALWEVSRYYYKKLF. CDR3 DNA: TGTGCCTTGTGGGAGGTCTCCAGGTATTATTATAAGAAACTCTTT.

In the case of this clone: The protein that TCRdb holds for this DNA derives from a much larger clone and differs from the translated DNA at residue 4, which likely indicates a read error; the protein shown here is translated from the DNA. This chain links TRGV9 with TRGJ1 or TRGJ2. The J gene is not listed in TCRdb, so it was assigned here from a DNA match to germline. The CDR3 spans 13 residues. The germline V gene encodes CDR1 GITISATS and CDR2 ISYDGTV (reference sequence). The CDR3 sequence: CALCEVPKYKKLF. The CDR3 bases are TGTGCCTTGTGTGAGGTACCGAAATATAAGAAACTCTTT.

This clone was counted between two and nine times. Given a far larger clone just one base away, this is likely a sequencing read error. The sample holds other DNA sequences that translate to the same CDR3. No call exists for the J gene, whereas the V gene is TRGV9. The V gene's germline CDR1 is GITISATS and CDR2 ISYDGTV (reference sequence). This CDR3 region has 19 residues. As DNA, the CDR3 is TGTGCCTTGTGGGAGGTTGACCCCCCTGGGGAGTTGGGCAAAAAAATCAAGGTGTTT. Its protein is CALWEVDPPGELGKKIKVF.

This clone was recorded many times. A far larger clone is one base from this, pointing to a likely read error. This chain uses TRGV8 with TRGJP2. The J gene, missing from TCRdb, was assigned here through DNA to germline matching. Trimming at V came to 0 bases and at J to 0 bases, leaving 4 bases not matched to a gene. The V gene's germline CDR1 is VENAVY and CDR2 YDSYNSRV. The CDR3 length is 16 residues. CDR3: CATWDRRYSSDWIKTF. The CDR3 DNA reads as TGTGCCACCTGGGATAGGAGATATAGTAGTGATTGGATCAAGACGTTT.

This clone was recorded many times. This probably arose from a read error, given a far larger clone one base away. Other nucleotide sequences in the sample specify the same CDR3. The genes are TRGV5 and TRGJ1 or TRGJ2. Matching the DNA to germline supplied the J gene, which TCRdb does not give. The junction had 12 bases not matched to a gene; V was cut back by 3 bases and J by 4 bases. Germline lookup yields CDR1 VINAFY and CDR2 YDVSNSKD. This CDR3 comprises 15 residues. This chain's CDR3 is CATWDFEVGYYKKLF. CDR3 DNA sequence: TGTGCCACCTGGGACTTCGAGGTCGGATATTATAAGAAACTCTTT.

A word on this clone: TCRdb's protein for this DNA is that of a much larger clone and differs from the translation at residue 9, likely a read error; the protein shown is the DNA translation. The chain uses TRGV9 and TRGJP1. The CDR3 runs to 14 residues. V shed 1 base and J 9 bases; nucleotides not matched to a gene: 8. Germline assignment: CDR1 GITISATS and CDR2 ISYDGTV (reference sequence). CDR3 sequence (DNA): TGTGCCTTGTGGGAGGTTCGGGGGTGTTGGTTCAAGATATTT. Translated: CALWEVRGCWFKIF.

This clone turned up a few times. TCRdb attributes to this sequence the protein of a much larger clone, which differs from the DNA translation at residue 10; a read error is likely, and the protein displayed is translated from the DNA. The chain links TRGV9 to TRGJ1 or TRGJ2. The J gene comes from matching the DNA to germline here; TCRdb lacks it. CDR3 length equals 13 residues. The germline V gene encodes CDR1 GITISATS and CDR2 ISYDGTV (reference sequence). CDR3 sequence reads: CALWEEIYYRKLF. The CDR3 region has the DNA TGTGCCTTGTGGGAGGAGATCTATTATAGGAAACTCTTT.

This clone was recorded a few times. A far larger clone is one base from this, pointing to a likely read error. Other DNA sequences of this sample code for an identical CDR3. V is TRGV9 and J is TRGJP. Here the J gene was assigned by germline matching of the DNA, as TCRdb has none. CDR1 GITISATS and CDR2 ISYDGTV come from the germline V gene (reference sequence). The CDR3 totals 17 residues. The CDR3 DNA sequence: TGTGCCTTGTGGGAGGTGTTGGTAGGGTTGGGCAAGAAAATCAAGGTATTT. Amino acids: CALWEVLVGLGKKIKVF.

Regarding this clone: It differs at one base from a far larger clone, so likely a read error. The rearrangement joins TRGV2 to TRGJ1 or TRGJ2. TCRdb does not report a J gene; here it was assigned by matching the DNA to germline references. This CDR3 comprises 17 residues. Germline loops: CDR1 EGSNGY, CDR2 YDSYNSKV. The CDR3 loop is CATWDGNSRANYYKKLF. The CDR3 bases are TGCGCCACCTGGGACGGAAATTCCCGTGCCAATTATTATAAGAAACTCTTT.

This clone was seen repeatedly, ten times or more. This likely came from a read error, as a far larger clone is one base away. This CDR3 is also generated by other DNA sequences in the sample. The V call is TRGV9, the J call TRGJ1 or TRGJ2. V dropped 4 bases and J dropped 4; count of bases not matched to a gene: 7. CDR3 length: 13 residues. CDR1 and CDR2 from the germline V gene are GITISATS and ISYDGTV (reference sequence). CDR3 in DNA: TGTGCCTTGTGGGAAGCTTGCTATTATAAGAAACTCTTT. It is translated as CALWEACYYKKLF.

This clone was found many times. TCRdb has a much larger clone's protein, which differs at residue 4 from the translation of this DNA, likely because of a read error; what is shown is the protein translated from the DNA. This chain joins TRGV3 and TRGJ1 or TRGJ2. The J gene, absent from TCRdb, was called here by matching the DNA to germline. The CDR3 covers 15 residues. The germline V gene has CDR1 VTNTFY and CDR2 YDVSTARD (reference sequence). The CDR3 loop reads CATRDITHGVYKKLF. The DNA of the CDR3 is TGTGCCACCCGGGACATCACCCATGGAGTATATAAGAAACTCTTT.

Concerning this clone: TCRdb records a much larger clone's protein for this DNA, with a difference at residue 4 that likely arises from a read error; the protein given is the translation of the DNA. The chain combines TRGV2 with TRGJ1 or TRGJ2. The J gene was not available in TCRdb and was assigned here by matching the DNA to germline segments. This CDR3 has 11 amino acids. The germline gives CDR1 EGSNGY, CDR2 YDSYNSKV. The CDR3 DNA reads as TGTGCCACCCGGGACGGAGCCAAGAAACTCTTT. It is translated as CATRDGAKKLF.

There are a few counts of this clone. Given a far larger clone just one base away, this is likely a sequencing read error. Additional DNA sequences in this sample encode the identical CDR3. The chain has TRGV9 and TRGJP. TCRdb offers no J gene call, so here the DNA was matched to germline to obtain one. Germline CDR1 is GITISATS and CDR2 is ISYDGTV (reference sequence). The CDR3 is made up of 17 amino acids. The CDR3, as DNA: TGTGCCCTGTGGGAGGGAGGAGGAGAGTTGGGCAAAAAAATCAAGGTATTT. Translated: CALWEGGGELGKKIKVF.

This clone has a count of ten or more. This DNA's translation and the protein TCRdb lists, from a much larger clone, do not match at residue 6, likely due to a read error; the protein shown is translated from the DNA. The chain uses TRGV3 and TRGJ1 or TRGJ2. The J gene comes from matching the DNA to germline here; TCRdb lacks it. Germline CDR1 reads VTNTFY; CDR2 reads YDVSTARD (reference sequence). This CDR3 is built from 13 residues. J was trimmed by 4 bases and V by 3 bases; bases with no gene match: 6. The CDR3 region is CATWDCRYYKKLF. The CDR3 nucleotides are TGTGCCACCTGGGACTGCAGGTATTATAAGAAACTCTTT.

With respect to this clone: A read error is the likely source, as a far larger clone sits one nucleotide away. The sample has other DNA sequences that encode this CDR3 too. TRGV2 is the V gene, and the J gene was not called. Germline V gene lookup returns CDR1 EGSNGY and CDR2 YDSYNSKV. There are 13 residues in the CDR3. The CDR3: CATWARSDWIKTF. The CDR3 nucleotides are TGTGCCACCTGGGCCCGTAGTGATTGGATCAAGACATTT.

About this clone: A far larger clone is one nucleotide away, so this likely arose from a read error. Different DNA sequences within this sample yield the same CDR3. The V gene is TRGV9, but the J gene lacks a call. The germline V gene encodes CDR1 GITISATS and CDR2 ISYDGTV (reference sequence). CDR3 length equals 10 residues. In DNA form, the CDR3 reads TGTGCCCCGAATTATTATAAGAAGCTCTTT. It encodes CAPNYYKKLF.

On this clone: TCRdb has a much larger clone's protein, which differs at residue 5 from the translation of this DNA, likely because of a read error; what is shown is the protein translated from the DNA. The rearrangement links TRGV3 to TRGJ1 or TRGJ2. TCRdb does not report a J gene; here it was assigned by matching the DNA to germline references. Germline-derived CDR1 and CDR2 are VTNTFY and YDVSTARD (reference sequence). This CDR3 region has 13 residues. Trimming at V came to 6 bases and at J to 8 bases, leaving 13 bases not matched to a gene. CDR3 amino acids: CATWNTQRDKKLF. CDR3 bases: TGTGCCACCTGGAACACGCAAAGAGATAAGAAACTCTTT.

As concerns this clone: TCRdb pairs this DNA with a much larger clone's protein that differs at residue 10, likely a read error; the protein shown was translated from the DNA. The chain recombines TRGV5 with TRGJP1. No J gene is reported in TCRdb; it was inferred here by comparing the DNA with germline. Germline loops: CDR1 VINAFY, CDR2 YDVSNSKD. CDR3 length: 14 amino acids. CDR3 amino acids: CATWSGTTGGFKIF. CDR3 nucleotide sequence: TGTGCCACCTGGTCTGGGACCACTGGTGGGTTCAAGATATTT.

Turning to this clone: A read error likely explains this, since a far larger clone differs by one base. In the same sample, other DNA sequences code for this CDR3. In nucleotides, the CDR3 is TGTGCTACCTGGGACGGGCCTCAACATCGGGAGAAACTCTTT. Amino acids: CATWDGPQHREKLF. This chain uses TRGV2 with TRGJ1 or TRGJ2. Germline CDR1 and CDR2: EGSNGY and YDSYNSKV. This CDR3 is built from 14 residues.

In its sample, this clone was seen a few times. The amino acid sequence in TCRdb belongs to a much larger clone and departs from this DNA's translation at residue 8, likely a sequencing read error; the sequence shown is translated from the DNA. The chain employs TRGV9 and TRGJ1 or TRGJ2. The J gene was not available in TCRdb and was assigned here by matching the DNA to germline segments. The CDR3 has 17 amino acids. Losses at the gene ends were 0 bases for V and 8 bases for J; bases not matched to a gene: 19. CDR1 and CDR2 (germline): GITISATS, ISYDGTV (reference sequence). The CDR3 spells CALWEVRCQSASDKKLF. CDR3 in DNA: TGTGCCTTGTGGGAGGTGCGGTGTCAATCAGCCTCTGATAAGAAACTCTTT.

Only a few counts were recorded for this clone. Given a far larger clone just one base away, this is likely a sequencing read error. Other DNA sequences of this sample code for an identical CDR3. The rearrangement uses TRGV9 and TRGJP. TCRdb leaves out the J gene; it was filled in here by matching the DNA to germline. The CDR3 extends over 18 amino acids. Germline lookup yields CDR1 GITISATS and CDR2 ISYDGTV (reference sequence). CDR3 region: CALWEVRSEELGKKIKVF. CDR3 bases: TGTGCCTTGTGGGAGGTAAGGTCGGAAGAGTTGGGCAAAAAGATCAAGGTATTT.

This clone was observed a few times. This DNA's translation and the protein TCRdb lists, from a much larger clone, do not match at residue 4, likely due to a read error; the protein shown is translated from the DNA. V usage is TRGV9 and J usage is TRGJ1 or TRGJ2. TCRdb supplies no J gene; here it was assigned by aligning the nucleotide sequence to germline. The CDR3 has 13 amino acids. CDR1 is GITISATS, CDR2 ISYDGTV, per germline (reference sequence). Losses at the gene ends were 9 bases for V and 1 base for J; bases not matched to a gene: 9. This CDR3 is CALRATNYYKKLF. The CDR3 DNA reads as TGTGCCTTGCGGGCTACCAATTATTATAAGAAACTCTTT.

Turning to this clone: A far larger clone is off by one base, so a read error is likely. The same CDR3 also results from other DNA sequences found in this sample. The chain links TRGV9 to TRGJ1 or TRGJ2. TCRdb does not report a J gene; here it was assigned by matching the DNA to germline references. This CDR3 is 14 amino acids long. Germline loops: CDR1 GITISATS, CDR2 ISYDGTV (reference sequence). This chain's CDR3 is CALWEPKTYYKKLF. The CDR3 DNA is TGTGCATTGTGGGAGCCGAAGACTTATTATAAGAAACTCTTT.

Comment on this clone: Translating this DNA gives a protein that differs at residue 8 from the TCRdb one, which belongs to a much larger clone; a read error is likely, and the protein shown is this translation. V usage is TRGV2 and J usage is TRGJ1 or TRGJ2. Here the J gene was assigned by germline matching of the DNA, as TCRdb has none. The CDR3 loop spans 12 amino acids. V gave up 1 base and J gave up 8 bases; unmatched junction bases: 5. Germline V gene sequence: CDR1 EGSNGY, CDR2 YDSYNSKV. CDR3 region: CATWDGGHKKLF. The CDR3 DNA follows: TGTGCCACCTGGGACGGTGGCCATAAGAAACTCTTT.

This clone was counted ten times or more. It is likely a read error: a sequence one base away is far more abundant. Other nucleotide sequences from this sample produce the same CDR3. This CDR3 is CALWEVQPQELGKKIKVF. CDR3 nucleotides: TGTGCCTTGTGGGAGGTGCAGCCCCAGGAGTTGGGCAAAAAAATCAAGGTATTT. The chain employs TRGV9 and TRGJP. The J gene, left out of TCRdb, was set here by checking the DNA against germline. This CDR3 region has 18 residues. J lost 7 bases, V lost 0 bases, and 9 bases had no gene match. CDR1 and CDR2 from the germline V gene are GITISATS and ISYDGTV (reference sequence).

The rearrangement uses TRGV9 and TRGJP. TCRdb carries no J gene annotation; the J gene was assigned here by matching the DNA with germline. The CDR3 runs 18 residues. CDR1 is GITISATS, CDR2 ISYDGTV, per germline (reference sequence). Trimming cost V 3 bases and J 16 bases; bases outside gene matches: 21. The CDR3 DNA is TGTGCCTTGTGGGAGCCCCCCCCAAGAGTTGGGCAAAAAAAAATCAAGGTATTT. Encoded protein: CALWEPPPRVGQKKIKVF.

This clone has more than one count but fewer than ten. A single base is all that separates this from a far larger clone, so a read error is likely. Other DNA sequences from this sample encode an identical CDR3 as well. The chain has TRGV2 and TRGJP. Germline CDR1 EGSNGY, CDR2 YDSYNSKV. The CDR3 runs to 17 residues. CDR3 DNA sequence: TGCGCCACCTGGGACGCCAACCAAGAGTTGGGCAAAAAAATCAAGGTATTT. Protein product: CATWDANQELGKKIKVF.

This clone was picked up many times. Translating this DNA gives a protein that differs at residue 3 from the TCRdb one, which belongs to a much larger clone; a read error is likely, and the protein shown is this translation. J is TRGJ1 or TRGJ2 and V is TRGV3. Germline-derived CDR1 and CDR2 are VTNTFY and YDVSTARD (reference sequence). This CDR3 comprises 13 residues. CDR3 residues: CAAWDRRVYKKLF. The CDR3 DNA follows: TGTGCCGCCTGGGACAGGCGCGTTTATAAGAAACTCTTT.